Listed here are 2 T cell receptor beta chains from one sample, sequenced in a study of graft-versus-host responses after intestinal transplantation. Method: immunoSEQ multiplex PCR; TCRdb's copy keeps in-frame clones and lacks some. The sample lists some 120,000 clones, 85% to 95% occurring once. No cognate antigen is known for these TCRs. This specimen was unstimulated CD8+ T cells sorted from spleen or lymph node cells, taken before transplant. These TCRs come from a human donor who was the organ donor for an intestinal transplant.

The chain recombines TRBV2 with TRBJ2-1; TRBD2 matches at 12 bases. Trimming removed 5 bases from V and 0 bases from J; junction bases left unmatched: 5. From germline, CDR1 is SNHLY and CDR2 FYNNEI. The CDR3 contains 17 residues. CDR3: CASSFLAGGPSYNEQFF. CDR3 sequence (DNA): TGTGCCAGCAGTTTTCTAGCGGGAGGGCCCTCCTACAATGAGCAGTTCTTC.

The rearrangement uses TRBV28 and TRBJ2-3; D is tentatively TRBD1 or TRBD2 (5 bases each). V was clipped by 4 bases and J by 0 bases, with 17 bases between them. The CDR3 length is 17 residues. The germline CDR1 and CDR2 sequences are MDHEN and SYDVKM. CDR3 sequence reads: CASSWAVSGPSTDTQYF. The CDR3 bases are TGTGCCAGCAGTTGGGCCGTATCGGGGCCTAGCACAGATACGCAGTATTTT.